This TCR beta chain was identified in a study of blood T cell repertoires in COVID-19. Overall study: The origin of the acute and convalescent COVID-19 samples was the United States, Italy and Spain. T cells, B-cell-depleted T cells, or PBMCs provided the cDNA or gDNA that served as material.

In the original analysis: The assay estimated nucleated cells by amplifying reference gene primers. Assay used: immunoSEQ multiplex PCR; TCRdb lists only in-frame clones, some missing. That table supplies the V and J calls and clone size; D and trimming were determined from the DNA. This sample has some 230,000 clones, with about 85% found just once. With V trimmed by 4 bases and J by 9 bases, 4 bases remained unmatched. Germline V gives CDR1 KGHSH, CDR2 LQKENI. The CDR3 covers 13 residues. This rearrangement joins TRBV18 to TRBJ2-1, with 9 positions matching TRBD1. This clonotype was obtained from a man in his fifties or sixties who had recovered from COVID-19. The sequencing input was peripheral blood. CDR3 sequence: CASSRDRASEQFF. The CDR3 coding sequence is TGTGCCAGCTCACGGGACAGGGCAAGTGAGCAGTTCTTC.